This T cell receptor (beta chain) was profiled in a study of patients and donors after allogeneic stem cell transplantation (dated by TCRdb to 2020 to 2021). Library method: RT-PCR. The instrument given in TCRdb is NextSeq 550. Clones were called with MiXCR by TCRdb after fastp trimmed the public reads at Q25, and only in-frame beta chains were retained. Each record represents a unique CDR3 protein, reported with the most common genes and DNA among its rows. Here the sample has 15,000 to 20,000 distinct CDR3 sequences; 27% occur a single time. The ten largest account for about 35% of the sample. Including the terminal cysteine and phenylalanine, the CDR3 comprises 11 residues. Only the CDR3 DNA is retained, 33 bases long and in frame from the first base. V gives up 6 bases and J gives up 10 bases, and the segment between their germline ends measures 13 bases. The germline V gene (reference sequence) provides CDR1 DFQATT and CDR2 SNEGSKA.

This clonotype was observed a handful of times. No antigen is known for it. Base quality data are lacking; no much larger clone is found one base away. The specimen was blood, either unsorted or a sorted T cell fraction (not recorded which). The sequence links TRBV20-1 to TRBJ1-5, with TRBD1 tentatively as D gene (5 bases match). This TCR was sampled from a human donor who was either an allogeneic HSCT recipient or a stem cell or donor lymphocyte infusion donor (not recorded which). It is not recorded whose cells these are; they may come from a transplant donor. The base sequence is TGCAGTGCCCCCGGCCAGGGCCCCCAGCATTTT. This yields the protein CSAPGQGPQHF.